This T cell receptor beta chain was documented in a study of T cell repertoires in cytomegalovirus infection. Overall study context: Both CMV infection and a matching HLA type were indicated by public TCR beta signatures.

In TCRdb, the reads were re-called with MiXCR into one record per CDR3 protein. The sample has 560,000 or so distinct CDR3 sequences; approximately 15% are singletons. Germline V CDR1 and CDR2: GTSNPN, SVGIG (reference sequence). The CDR3 consists of 14 residues. Trimming left V 5 bases short and J 3 bases short, with 14 bases between. Study-wide findings and caveats: Clonotype analysis showed dominance of the ex vivo response by HLA-C-restricted CMV-specific TCR beta clonotypes.

This clonotype was detected a few times. Antigen specificity is unknown. The V call is TRBV30, the J call TRBJ1-5; D unresolved. The sequenced sample was CD8+ T cells from PBMCs. The receptor was derived from a human donor in good health (CMV status not recorded). Some clones in this sample may be carry-over from other donors' samples. DNA for the CDR3: TGTGCCTGGTCCTTGGGGTACAACAATCAGCCCCAGCATTTT. Translation: CAWSLGYNNQPQHF.